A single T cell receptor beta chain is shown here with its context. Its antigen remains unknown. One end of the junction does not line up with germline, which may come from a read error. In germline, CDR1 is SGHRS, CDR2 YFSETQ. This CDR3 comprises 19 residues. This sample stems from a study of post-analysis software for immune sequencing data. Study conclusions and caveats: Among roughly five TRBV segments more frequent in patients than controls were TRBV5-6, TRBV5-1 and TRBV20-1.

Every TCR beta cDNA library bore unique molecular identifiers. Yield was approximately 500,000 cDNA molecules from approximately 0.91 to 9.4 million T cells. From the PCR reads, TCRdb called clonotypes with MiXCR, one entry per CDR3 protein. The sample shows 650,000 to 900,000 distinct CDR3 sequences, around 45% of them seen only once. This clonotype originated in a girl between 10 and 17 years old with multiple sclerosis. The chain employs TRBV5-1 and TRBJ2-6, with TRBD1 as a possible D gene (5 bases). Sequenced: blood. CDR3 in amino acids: CASSLAVGPGTSGADVLTF. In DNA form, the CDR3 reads TGCGCCAGCAGCTTGGCAGTGGGCCCTGGCACCTCTGGGGCCGACGTCCTGACTTTC.